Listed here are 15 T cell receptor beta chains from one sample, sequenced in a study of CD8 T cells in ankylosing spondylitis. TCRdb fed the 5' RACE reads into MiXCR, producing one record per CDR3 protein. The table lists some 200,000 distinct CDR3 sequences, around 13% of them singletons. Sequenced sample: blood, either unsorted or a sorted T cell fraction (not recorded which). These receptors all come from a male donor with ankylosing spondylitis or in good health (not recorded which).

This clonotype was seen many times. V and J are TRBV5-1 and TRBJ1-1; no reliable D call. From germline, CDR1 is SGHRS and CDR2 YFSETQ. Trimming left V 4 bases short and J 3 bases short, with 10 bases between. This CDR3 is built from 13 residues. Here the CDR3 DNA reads TGCGCCAGCAGCCTATCGACTTACACTGAAGCTTTCTTT. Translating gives CASSLSTYTEAFF.

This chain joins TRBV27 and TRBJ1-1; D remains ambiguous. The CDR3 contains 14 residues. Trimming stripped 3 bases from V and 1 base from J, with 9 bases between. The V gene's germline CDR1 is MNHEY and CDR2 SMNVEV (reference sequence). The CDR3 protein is CASSFFGSNTEAFF. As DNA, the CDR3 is TGTGCCAGCAGTTTTTTTGGGTCGAACACTGAAGCTTTCTTT.

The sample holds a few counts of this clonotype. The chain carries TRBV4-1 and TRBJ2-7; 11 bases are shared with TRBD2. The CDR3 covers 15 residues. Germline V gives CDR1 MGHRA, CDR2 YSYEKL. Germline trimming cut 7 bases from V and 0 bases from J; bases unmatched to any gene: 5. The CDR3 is CASTRLAGSSYEQYF. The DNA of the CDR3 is TGCGCCAGCACCCGACTAGCGGGGAGCTCCTACGAGCAGTACTTC.

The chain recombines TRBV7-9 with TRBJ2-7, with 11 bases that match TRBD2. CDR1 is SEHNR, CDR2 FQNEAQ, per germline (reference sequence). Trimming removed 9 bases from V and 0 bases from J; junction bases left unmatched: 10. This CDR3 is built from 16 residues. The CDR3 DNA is TGTGCCAGTGAGGGATCTAGCGGGAGGAGCTCCTACGAGCAGTACTTC. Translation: CASEGSSGRSSYEQYF.

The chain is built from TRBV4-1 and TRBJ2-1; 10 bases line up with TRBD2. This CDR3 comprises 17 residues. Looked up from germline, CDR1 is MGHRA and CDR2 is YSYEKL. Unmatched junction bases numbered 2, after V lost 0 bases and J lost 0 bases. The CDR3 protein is CASSQEPSGSSYNEQFF. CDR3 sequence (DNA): TGCGCCAGCAGCCAAGAACCTAGCGGGAGCTCCTACAATGAGCAGTTCTTC.

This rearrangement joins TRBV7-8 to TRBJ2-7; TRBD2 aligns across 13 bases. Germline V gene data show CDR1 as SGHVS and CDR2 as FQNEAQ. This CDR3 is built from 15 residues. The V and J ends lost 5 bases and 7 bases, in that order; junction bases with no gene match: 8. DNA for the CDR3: TGTGCCAGCAGCCCCGGACTAGCGGGAGTTGGGGAGCAGTACTTC. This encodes CASSPGLAGVGEQYF. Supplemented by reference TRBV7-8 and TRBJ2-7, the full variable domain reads GAGVSQSPRYKVAKRGQDVALRCDPISGHVSLFWYQQALGQGPEFLTYFQNEAQLDKSGLPSDRFFAERPEGSVSTLKIQRTQQEDSAVYLCASSPGLAGVGEQYFGPGTRLTVT.

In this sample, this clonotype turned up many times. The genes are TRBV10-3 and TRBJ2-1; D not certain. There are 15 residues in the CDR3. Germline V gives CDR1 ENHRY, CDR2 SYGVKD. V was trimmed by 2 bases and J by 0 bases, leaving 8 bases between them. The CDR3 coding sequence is TGTGCCATCAGTGAGCCCGCTGACTCCTACAATGAGCAGTTCTTC. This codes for CAISEPADSYNEQFF.

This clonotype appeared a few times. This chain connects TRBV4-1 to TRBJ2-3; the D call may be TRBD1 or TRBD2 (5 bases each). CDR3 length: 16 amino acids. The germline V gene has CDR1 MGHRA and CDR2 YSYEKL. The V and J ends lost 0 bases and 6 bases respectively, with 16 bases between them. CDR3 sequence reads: CASSQDTLAGTDTQYF. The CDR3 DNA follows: TGCGCCAGCAGCCAAGATACTTTGGCAGGGACCGATACGCAGTATTTT.

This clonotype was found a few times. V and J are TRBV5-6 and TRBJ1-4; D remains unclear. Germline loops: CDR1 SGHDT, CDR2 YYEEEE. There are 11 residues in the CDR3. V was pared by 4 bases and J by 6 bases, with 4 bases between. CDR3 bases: TGTGCCAGCAGCCGAGATGAAAAACTGTTTTTT. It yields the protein CASSRDEKLFF.

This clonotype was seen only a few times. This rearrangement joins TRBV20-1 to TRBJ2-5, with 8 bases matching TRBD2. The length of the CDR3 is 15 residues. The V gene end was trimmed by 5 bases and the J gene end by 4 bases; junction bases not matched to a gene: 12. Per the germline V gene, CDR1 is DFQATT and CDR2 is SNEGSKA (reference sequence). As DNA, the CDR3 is TGCAGTGCTCCGGGAGGGACCCCGTGGCGAGAGACCCAGTACTTC. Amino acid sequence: CSAPGGTPWRETQYF.

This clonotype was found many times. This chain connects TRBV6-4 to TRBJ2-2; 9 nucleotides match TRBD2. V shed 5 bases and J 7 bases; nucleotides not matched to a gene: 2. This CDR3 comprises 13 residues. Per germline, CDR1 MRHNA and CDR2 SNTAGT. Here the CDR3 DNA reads TGTGCCAGCAGTCTAGCGGGAAGCGGGGAGCTGTTTTTT. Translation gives CASSLAGSGELFF.

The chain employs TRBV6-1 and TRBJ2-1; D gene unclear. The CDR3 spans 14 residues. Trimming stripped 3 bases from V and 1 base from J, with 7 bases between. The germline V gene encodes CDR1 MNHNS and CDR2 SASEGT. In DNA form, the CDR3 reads TGTGCCAGCAGTGAGGGGTCATCCTACAATGAGCAGTTCTTC. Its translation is CASSEGSSYNEQFF.

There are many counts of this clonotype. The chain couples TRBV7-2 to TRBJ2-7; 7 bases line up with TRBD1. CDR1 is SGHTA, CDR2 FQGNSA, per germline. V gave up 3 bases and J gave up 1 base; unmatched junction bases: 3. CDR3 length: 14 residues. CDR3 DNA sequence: TGTGCCAGCAGCTTTAACAGGGGATCCTACGAGCAGTACTTC. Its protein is CASSFNRGSYEQYF.

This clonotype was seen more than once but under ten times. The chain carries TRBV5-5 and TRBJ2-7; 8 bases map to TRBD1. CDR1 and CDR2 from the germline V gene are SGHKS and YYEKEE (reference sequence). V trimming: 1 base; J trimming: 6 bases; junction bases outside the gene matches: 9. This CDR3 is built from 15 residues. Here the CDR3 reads CASSLLQGQGGEQYF. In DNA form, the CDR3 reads TGTGCCAGCAGCTTGCTCCAAGGACAGGGAGGCGAGCAGTACTTC. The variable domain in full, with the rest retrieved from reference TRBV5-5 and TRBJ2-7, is DAGVTQSPTHLIKTRGQQVTLRCSPISGHKSVSWYQQVLGQGPQFIFQYYEKEERGRGNFPDRFSARQFPNYSSELNVNALLLGDSALYLCASSLLQGQGGEQYFGPGTRLTVT.

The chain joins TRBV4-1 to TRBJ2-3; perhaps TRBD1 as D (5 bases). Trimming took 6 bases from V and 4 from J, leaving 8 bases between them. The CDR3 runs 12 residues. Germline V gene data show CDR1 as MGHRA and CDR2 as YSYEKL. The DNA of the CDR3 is TGCGCCAGCAGTCTCAGGGCAGATACGCAGTATTTT. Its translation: CASSLRADTQYF.